Each of the 14 T cell receptor beta chains below was sequenced from the same sample in a study of blood T cell repertoires in COVID-19. The method was immunoSEQ multiplex PCR; TCRdb's version includes in-frame clones alone and lacks a portion of them. Here the sample spans tens of thousands of clones, 88% being singletons. The sample consisted of peripheral blood. Receptors originate from a man in his fifties or sixties with acute or convalescent COVID-19.

The chain has TRBV12-3 or TRBV12-4 and TRBJ1-3; D unclear. The CDR3 spans 13 residues. V was shortened by 6 bases and J by 1 base, with 7 bases between the two germline ends. The CDR3 DNA reads as TGTGCCAGCAGCCTCACATCTGGAAACACCATATATTTT. Translating gives CASSLTSGNTIYF.

The chain recombines TRBV7-9 with TRBJ1-2; 8 bases are shared with TRBD1. This CDR3 has 16 amino acids. Germline-derived CDR1 and CDR2 are SEHNR and FQNEAQ (reference sequence). V lost 5 bases, J lost 3 bases, and 11 bases stayed unmatched. CDR3 DNA sequence: TGTGCCAGCAGCACCATTCAGGGGGCCGATGACTATGGCTACACCTTC. Translation: CASSTIQGADDYGYTF.

The CDR3 loop reads CATSDASGAKETQYF. The CDR3 DNA reads TGTGCCACCAGTGATGCTAGCGGGGCGAAAGAGACCCAGTACTTC. The chain uses TRBV24-1 and TRBJ2-5; 9 bases map to TRBD2. Germline lookup yields CDR1 KGHDR and CDR2 SFDVKD. V was pared by 3 bases and J by 3 bases, with 4 bases of the junction left unmatched. CDR3 length: 15 residues.

The rearrangement joins TRBV19 to TRBJ1-1; D gene uncertain. The germline V and J ends were trimmed by 7 bases and 1 base, with 16 bases remaining between them. Germline-derived CDR1 and CDR2 are LNHDA and SQIVND (reference sequence). This CDR3 is 15 amino acids long. This CDR3 is CASIPPGMQNTEAFF. In DNA, the CDR3 is TGTGCCAGTATCCCCCCAGGAATGCAGAACACTGAAGCTTTCTTT.

The genes are TRBV5-1 and TRBJ1-4; D perhaps matches TRBD1 (6 bases). The CDR3 is made up of 15 amino acids. The germline gives CDR1 SGHRS, CDR2 YFSETQ. V lost 1 base and J 5 bases, leaving 12 bases between the germline ends. CDR3 DNA sequence: TGCGCCAGCAGCTTGTCGGACAGCAAGAATGAAAAACTGTTTTTT. It encodes CASSLSDSKNEKLFF.

This clone was seen many times. This chain links TRBV6-4 with TRBJ1-5; 8 nucleotides match TRBD1. With 4 bases clipped from V and 5 bases from J, the junction kept 1 base outside the gene matches. Germline CDR1 and CDR2: MRHNA and SNTAGT. This CDR3 contains 13 residues. The CDR3, as DNA: TGTGCCAGCAGTGTGGACAGGGATCAGCCCCAGCATTTT. As protein: CASSVDRDQPQHF.

This chain joins TRBV10-3 and TRBJ2-7; 10 bases map to TRBD2. The J segment lost 0 bases and the V segment lost 5 bases, leaving 7 bases of the junction unmatched. The CDR3 extends over 16 amino acids. Germline CDR1 ENHRY, CDR2 SYGVKD. The CDR3 coding sequence is TGTGCCATCAGTTTATCCGGGACTAGCGCCTCCTACGAGCAGTACTTC. Translating gives CAISLSGTSASYEQYF.

This chain joins TRBV18 and TRBJ1-2; D is uncertain. V was trimmed by 0 bases and J by 8 bases, leaving 10 bases between them. This CDR3 is built from 13 residues. CDR1 and CDR2 from the germline V gene are KGHSH and LQKENI. The CDR3 DNA follows: TGTGCCAGCTCACCACCCGGGTCGGTAGGCTACACCTTC. Amino acid sequence: CASSPPGSVGYTF.

This clone was seen a handful of times. The chain is built from TRBV5-6 and TRBJ1-1; the match to TRBD1 covers 9 bases. Germline assignment: CDR1 SGHDT and CDR2 YYEEEE. After removal of 2 bases from V and 5 bases from J, the junction contained 7 bases not matched to a gene. The CDR3 has 15 residues. The CDR3 region has the DNA TGTGCCAGCAGCTTCTACAGGGGGCGTAGGACTGAAGCTTTCTTT. Protein: CASSFYRGRRTEAFF.

The chain uses TRBV28 and TRBJ2-1, with TRBD1 matching over 7 bases. CDR1 and CDR2 from the germline V gene are MDHEN and SYDVKM. V gave up 7 bases and J gave up 3 bases; unmatched junction bases: 9. The CDR3 loop spans 15 amino acids. This CDR3 reads CASTKSGGFYNEQFF. CDR3 coding DNA: TGTGCCAGCACCAAATCAGGGGGTTTCTACAATGAGCAGTTCTTC. Full variable domain (missing parts from reference TRBV28 and TRBJ2-1): DVKVTQSSRYLVKRTGEKVFLECVQDMDHENMFWYRQDPGLGLRLIYFSYDVKMKEKGDIPEGYSVSREKKERFSLILESASTNQTSMYLCASTKSGGFYNEQFFGPGTRLTVL.

The gene calls are TRBV24-1 and TRBJ1-2; D not certain. The CDR3 sequence is 12 residues long. The V end lost 4 bases, the J end lost 4 bases, and 6 bases lay between the germline ends. The germline CDR1 and CDR2 sequences are KGHDR and SFDVKD. CDR3 residues: CATSEHSYGYTF. CDR3 in DNA: TGTGCCACCAGTGAGCACAGCTATGGCTACACCTTC.

The chain has TRBV7-9 and TRBJ1-2; 7 nucleotides agree with TRBD1. Germline V gene lookup returns CDR1 SEHNR and CDR2 FQNEAQ (reference sequence). V trimming: 6 bases; J trimming: 4 bases; junction bases outside the gene matches: 2. The CDR3 runs 12 residues. CDR3 sequence reads: CASRGDSYGYTF. Here the CDR3 DNA reads TGTGCCAGCAGAGGGGACAGCTATGGCTACACCTTC.

The chain is built from TRBV5-6 and TRBJ1-2; 8 bases align to TRBD1. After removal of 4 bases from V and 2 bases from J, the junction contained 4 bases not matched to a gene. CDR3 size: 14 residues. CDR1 and CDR2 from the germline V gene are SGHDT and YYEEEE. DNA of the CDR3: TGTGCCAGCAGCGACGGACAGGGAAACTATGGCTACACCTTC. This codes for CASSDGQGNYGYTF.

CDR3 sequence reads: CASSLDREDTEAFF. In DNA, the CDR3 is TGTGCCAGCAGTTTGGACAGGGAGGACACTGAAGCTTTCTTT. The chain recombines TRBV7-8 with TRBJ1-1; 8 nucleotides align to TRBD1. The J segment lost 3 bases and the V segment lost 6 bases, leaving 6 bases of the junction unmatched. CDR3 length: 14 residues. In germline, CDR1 is SGHVS, CDR2 FQNEAQ. Full variable domain (remainder filled in from reference TRBV7-8 and TRBJ1-1): GAGVSQSPRYKVAKRGQDVALRCDPISGHVSLFWYQQALGQGPEFLTYFQNEAQLDKSGLPSDRFFAERPEGSVSTLKIQRTQQEDSAVYLCASSLDREDTEAFFGQGTRLTVV.